This is a list of T cell receptor beta chains from one sample in a study of T-cell reconstitution after alpha-beta-depleted transplantation in children. In TCRdb, the PCR reads were re-called with MiXCR into one record per CDR3 protein. The sample lists hundreds of thousands of distinct CDR3 sequences, roughly a quarter occurring once. The sample in question was PBMCs, mostly from graft donor cells, obtained 360 days after TCRalphabeta/CD19-depleted stem cell transplant. All receptors come from a female patient aged 2-10 years who had a stem cell transplant for congenital amegakaryocytic thrombocytopenia, so the T cells may come from the graft donor. CDR3s include the opening cysteine and the closing phenylalanine or tryptophan. The D gene is left open where the match is weak. Clone size is shown for a subset of rows, as once, few, many or a class of expanded clone.

V gene	J gene	D gene	clone size	CDR3 protein	CDR3 DNA
TRBV7-9	TRBJ2-7	TRBD2	few	CASSYVPGTSVEQYF	TGTGCCAGCAGCTACGTACCCGGGACTAGCGTCGAGCAGTACTTC
TRBV5-1	TRBJ1-1	NA	many	CASSLENVLNTEAFF	TGCGCCAGCAGCTTGGAGAACGTCCTTAACACTGAAGCTTTCTTT
TRBV3-1	TRBJ2-1	NA	NA	CASSHGFLGSYNEQFF	TGTGCCAGCAGCCACGGTTTCTTAGGGTCCTACAATGAGCAGTTCTTC
TRBV10-3	TRBJ2-1	NA	few	CAIKSRPYNEQFF	TGTGCCATCAAAAGCCGGCCCTACAATGAGCAGTTCTTC
TRBV5-1	TRBJ2-2	TRBD2	NA	CASRLGLVGGELFF	TGCGCCAGCCGCTTAGGACTAGTTGGTGGGGAGCTGTTTTTT
TRBV30	TRBJ2-1	TRBD2	few	CAWSVRSSGAYNEQFF	TGTGCCTGGAGTGTACGGTCTAGCGGGGCCTACAATGAGCAGTTCTTC
TRBV6-5	TRBJ1-4	NA	few	CASSYSEPGDEKLFF	TGTGCCAGCAGTTACTCGGAGCCCGGGGATGAAAAACTGTTTTTT
TRBV18	TRBJ2-2	NA	NA	CASSPWDRVTGELFF	TGTGCCAGCTCACCATGGGACCGTGTCACCGGGGAGCTGTTTTTT
TRBV20-1	TRBJ2-7	NA	few	CSARDFGIAEKYEQYF	TGCAGTGCTAGAGATTTTGGGATAGCGGAGAAATACGAGCAGTACTTC
TRBV10-3	TRBJ2-3	TRBD2	NA	CAISDYLAGDTDTQYF	TGTGCCATCAGTGATTATTTAGCGGGAGACACAGATACGCAGTATTTT
TRBV2	TRBJ2-5	TRBD2	few	CASSVAGAYETQYF	TGTGCCAGCAGCGTAGCGGGAGCGTACGAGACCCAGTACTTC
TRBV20-1	TRBJ2-3	NA	few	CSASLRLAWTDTQYF	TGCAGTGCTTCTCTACGGCTAGCATGGACAGATACGCAGTATTTT
TRBV18	TRBJ1-5	NA	NA	CASSPAGNPRDGNQPQHF	TGTGCCAGCTCACCAGCCGGAAACCCCAGGGACGGCAATCAGCCCCAGCATTTT
TRBV4-2	TRBJ2-1	NA	NA	CASSQALFWRDPRNEQFF	TGTGCCAGCAGCCAAGCTCTCTTTTGGCGGGACCCTCGGAATGAGCAGTTCTTC
TRBV5-1	TRBJ1-1	TRBD1	NA	CASSLGDRALMNTEAFF	TGCGCCAGCAGCTTGGGGGACAGGGCGCTTATGAACACTGAAGCTTTCTTT
TRBV6-5	TRBJ1-1	NA	few	CASSYSPLTGGEAFF	TGTGCCAGCAGTTACTCGCCCCTGACAGGAGGTGAAGCTTTCTTT
TRBV28	TRBJ2-1	NA	many	CASSLPRFNEQFF	TGTGCCAGCAGTTTGCCGAGGTTCAATGAGCAGTTCTTC
TRBV5-1	TRBJ2-7	TRBD1	many	CASSLQGERWSEQYF	TGCGCCAGCAGCTTGCAGGGGGAAAGATGGTCCGAGCAGTACTTC
TRBV14	TRBJ2-3	NA	few	CASSRSGSTDTQYF	TGTGCCAGCAGCCGGAGCGGGAGCACAGATACGCAGTATTTT
TRBV2	TRBJ2-1	NA	NA	CASSGTTPGRGLFGDNEQFF	TGTGCCAGCAGTGGCACAACGCCAGGTCGGGGCTTATTCGGGGACAATGAGCAGTTCTTC
TRBV29-1	TRBJ2-7	TRBD2	few	CSVKGRPGGGDEQYF	TGCAGCGTTAAAGGACGGCCGGGGGGTGGGGACGAGCAGTACTTC
TRBV29-1	TRBJ2-2	NA	many	CSAIDWDLNTGELFF	TGCAGCGCTATCGACTGGGACCTGAACACCGGGGAGCTGTTTTTT
TRBV6-5	TRBJ2-3	NA	NA	CASSSDILTDTQYF	TGTGCCAGCAGTTCCGACATACTCACAGATACGCAGTATTTT
TRBV27	TRBJ1-4	NA	NA	CASSLRLATNEKLFF	TGTGCCAGCAGTTTACGCCTTGCAACTAATGAAAAACTGTTTTTT
TRBV5-1	TRBJ2-1	NA	few	CASSLSSTYNEQFF	TGCGCCAGCAGTTTATCTTCCACCTACAATGAGCAGTTCTTC
TRBV4-3	TRBJ1-1	NA	few	CASTSEMNTEAFF	TGCGCCAGCACCTCAGAAATGAACACTGAAGCTTTCTTT
TRBV28	TRBJ1-5	NA	few	CASSLTRSSGYQPQHF	TGTGCCAGCAGTTTAACTCGATCGTCCGGGTATCAGCCCCAGCATTTT
TRBV28	TRBJ2-3	NA	many	CASRQILPVDTQYF	TGTGCCAGCAGACAGATACTACCCGTGGATACGCAGTATTTT
TRBV4-2	TRBJ2-2	NA	NA	CASSQVPSGKNTGELFF	TGTGCCAGCAGCCAAGTCCCTTCGGGCAAGAACACCGGGGAGCTGTTTTTT
TRBV5-1	TRBJ2-3	NA	NA	CASSLRGRPSGTDTQYF	TGCGCCAGCAGCTTGCGAGGCCGCCCTAGCGGCACAGATACGCAGTATTTT
TRBV12-3/TRBV12-4	TRBJ2-1	NA	many	CASRTPGNEQFF	TGTGCCAGCAGGACGCCCGGCAATGAGCAGTTCTTC
TRBV20-1	TRBJ1-1	NA	NA	CSVYRVMNTEAFF	TGCAGTGTGTACAGAGTAATGAACACTGAAGCTTTCTTT
TRBV20-1	TRBJ1-5	NA	few	CSARSQVYQPQHF	TGCAGTGCTAGGTCCCAGGTTTATCAGCCCCAGCATTTT
TRBV11-2	TRBJ1-1	NA	few	CASSFSANTEAFF	TGTGCCAGCAGCTTCTCTGCGAACACTGAAGCTTTCTTT
TRBV10-3	TRBJ1-1	NA	NA	CAISELLMNTEAFF	TGTGCCATCAGTGAGTTGCTTATGAACACTGAAGCTTTCTTT
TRBV19	TRBJ1-4	NA	few	CASSLPGDGATNEKLFF	TGTGCCAGTAGCCTACCTGGGGACGGTGCAACTAATGAAAAACTGTTTTTT
TRBV10-2	TRBJ2-1	NA	NA	CASSEPLRYNEQFF	TGCGCCAGCAGTGAACCGTTACGCTACAATGAGCAGTTCTTC
TRBV28	TRBJ2-5	NA	few	CASSFVRAEETQYF	TGTGCCAGCAGTTTTGTCAGGGCAGAAGAGACCCAGTACTTC
TRBV7-8	TRBJ2-2	TRBD2	many	CASSLHGLGLFF	TGTGCCAGCAGCTTACATGGACTAGGGCTGTTTTTT
TRBV30	TRBJ2-7	NA	NA	CAWSGTPTATYEQYF	TGTGCCTGGAGTGGAACGCCGACAGCCACCTACGAGCAGTACTTC
TRBV28	TRBJ1-2	NA	few	CASSSFPVSYGYTF	TGTGCCAGCAGTTCCTTTCCCGTGTCCTATGGCTACACCTTC
TRBV4-2	TRBJ1-5	NA	many	CASSQDQGYSNQPQHF	TGTGCCAGCAGCCAAGATCAGGGGTATAGCAATCAGCCCCAGCATTTT
TRBV9	TRBJ2-7	NA	few	CASSPSNFLLPGLTYEQYF	TGTGCCAGCAGCCCCTCAAATTTTTTATTACCAGGCCTAACCTACGAGCAGTACTTC
TRBV29-1	TRBJ2-7	NA	few	CSVDRSGQTYEQYF	TGCAGCGTTGATCGGTCAGGGCAAACCTACGAGCAGTACTTC
TRBV6-1	TRBJ2-3	TRBD2	NA	CASSILAGTDTQYF	TGTGCCAGCAGCATACTAGCGGGCACAGATACGCAGTATTTT
TRBV20-1	TRBJ1-2	TRBD1	NA	CSAKGDRGVLRGYTF	TGCAGTGCTAAGGGGGACAGGGGAGTATTAAGGGGCTACACCTTC